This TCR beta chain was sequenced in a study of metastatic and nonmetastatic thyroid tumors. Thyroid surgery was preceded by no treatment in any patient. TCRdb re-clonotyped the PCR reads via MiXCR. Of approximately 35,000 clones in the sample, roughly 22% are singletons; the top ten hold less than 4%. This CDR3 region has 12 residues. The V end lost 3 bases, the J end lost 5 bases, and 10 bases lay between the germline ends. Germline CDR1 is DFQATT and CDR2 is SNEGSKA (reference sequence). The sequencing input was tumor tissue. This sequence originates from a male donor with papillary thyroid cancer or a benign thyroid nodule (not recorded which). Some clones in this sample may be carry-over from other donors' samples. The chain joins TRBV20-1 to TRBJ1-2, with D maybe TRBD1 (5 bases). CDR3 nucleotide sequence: TGCAGTGCTAGGAGAGGGACTTATGGCTACACCTTC. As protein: CSARRGTYGYTF.